The 8 T cell receptor beta chains listed next were all sequenced from one sample in a study of blood T cell repertoires in COVID-19. Using immunoSEQ multiplex PCR, the repertoire was profiled, and TCRdb retains in-frame clones only, with some absent. The sample lists hundreds of thousands of clones; nearly 90% were seen once. Source material: PBMCs or T cells enriched from blood (not recorded which). The source of these receptors is a young woman with acute COVID-19.

This chain joins TRBV19 and TRBJ2-3; TRBD2 matches 10 bases. Losses at the gene ends were 3 bases for V and 3 bases for J; bases not matched to a gene: 6. The CDR3 spans 16 residues. Germline-derived CDR1 and CDR2 are LNHDA and SQIVND (reference sequence). The CDR3 nucleotides read TGTGCCAGTAGTATCCGGGCTAGCGGGAGTACAGATACGCAGTATTTT. This sequence encodes CASSIRASGSTDTQYF. Based on the CDR3 plus reference TRBV19 and TRBJ2-3, the full variable domain is DGGITQSPKYLFRKEGQNVTLSCEQNLNHDAMYWYRQDPGQGLRLIYYSQIVNDFQKGDIAEGYSVSREKKESFPLTVTSAQKNPTAFYLCASSIRASGSTDTQYFGPGTRLTVL.

This clone was found once. This chain links TRBV7-2 with TRBJ2-2, with 7 bases identical to TRBD2. The ends lost 5 bases at V and 0 bases at J; junction bases unmatched: 6. There are 16 residues in the CDR3. Per the germline V gene, CDR1 is SGHTA and CDR2 is FQGNSA. CDR3 region: CASSQPGLPNTGELFF. The CDR3 nucleotides read TGTGCCAGCAGCCAACCGGGACTACCGAACACCGGGGAGCTGTTTTTT.

The J gene is TRBJ1-1, the V gene TRBV14; a weak D match, TRBD1 (5 bases). This CDR3 is 17 amino acids long. Germline loops: CDR1 SGHDN, CDR2 FVKESK. V was clipped by 0 bases and J by 0 bases, with 14 bases between them. CDR3 nucleotides: TGTGCCAGCAGCCAAGATACAAGGGGTGGCATGAACACTGAAGCTTTCTTT. Protein sequence: CASSQDTRGGMNTEAFF.

This sequence joins TRBV9 and TRBJ2-5; TRBD1 might be the D (6 bases). With 4 bases removed from V and 2 bases from J, the gap between germline ends came to 18 bases. Germline-derived CDR1 and CDR2 are SGDLS and YYNGEE. The length of the CDR3 is 16 residues. CDR3 in amino acids: CASSRRGQQGQETQYF. The CDR3 DNA is TGTGCCAGCAGCCGACGAGGGCAACAGGGACAAGAGACCCAGTACTTC.

V gene TRBV20-1 combines with J gene TRBJ2-3; 12 bases align to TRBD2. Germline CDR1 is DFQATT and CDR2 is SNEGSKA (reference sequence). The CDR3 loop spans 16 amino acids. V lost 3 bases to trimming and J lost 2 bases; unmatched junction nucleotides: 6. This chain's CDR3 is CSASQTSGRSTDTQYF. The CDR3 region has the DNA TGCAGTGCTAGTCAAACTAGCGGGAGGTCCACAGATACGCAGTATTTT.

The chain is built from TRBV3-1 (or the pseudogene TRBV3-2) and TRBJ1-2, with 10 positions matching TRBD1. Germline assignment: CDR1 LGHDT and CDR2 YNNKEL (reference sequence). The CDR3 extends over 13 amino acids. J lost 4 bases, V lost 4 bases, and 0 bases had no gene match. In DNA form, the CDR3 reads TGTGCCAGCAGCCGGGACAGGGGCTATGGCTACACCTTC. Its translation: CASSRDRGYGYTF.

The V gene is TRBV6-5, the J gene TRBJ1-5, with 7 nucleotides matching TRBD1. V lost 2 bases to trimming and J lost 4 bases; unmatched junction nucleotides: 8. Per germline, CDR1 MNHEY and CDR2 SVGAGI. This CDR3 spans 16 amino acids. CDR3 bases: TGTGCCAGCAGTTACCCAGCGGCAGGGGGGAATCAGCCCCAGCATTTT. Translating gives CASSYPAAGGNQPQHF.

CDR3 nucleotide sequence: TGTGCCACCAGTCGGGAGTATAGCAATCAGCCCCAGCATTTT. It encodes CATSREYSNQPQHF. V and J are TRBV24-1 and TRBJ1-5; no definite D call. The CDR3 is 14 residues long. Germline-derived CDR1 and CDR2 are KGHDR and SFDVKD. V was cut by 6 bases and J by 0 bases, with 8 bases left in between.